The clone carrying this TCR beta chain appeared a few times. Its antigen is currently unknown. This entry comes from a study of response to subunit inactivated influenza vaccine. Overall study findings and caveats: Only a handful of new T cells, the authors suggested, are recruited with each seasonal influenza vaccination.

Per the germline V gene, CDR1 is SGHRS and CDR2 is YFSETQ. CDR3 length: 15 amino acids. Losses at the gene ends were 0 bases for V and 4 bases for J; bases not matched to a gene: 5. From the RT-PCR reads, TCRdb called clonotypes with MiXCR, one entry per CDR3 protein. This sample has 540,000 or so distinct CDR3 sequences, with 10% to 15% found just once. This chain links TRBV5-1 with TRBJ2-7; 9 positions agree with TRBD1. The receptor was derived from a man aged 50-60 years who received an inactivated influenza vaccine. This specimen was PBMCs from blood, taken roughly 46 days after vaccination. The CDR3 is CASSLGTTGGYEQYF. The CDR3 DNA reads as TGCGCCAGCAGCTTGGGAACGACAGGGGGTTACGAGCAGTACTTC.